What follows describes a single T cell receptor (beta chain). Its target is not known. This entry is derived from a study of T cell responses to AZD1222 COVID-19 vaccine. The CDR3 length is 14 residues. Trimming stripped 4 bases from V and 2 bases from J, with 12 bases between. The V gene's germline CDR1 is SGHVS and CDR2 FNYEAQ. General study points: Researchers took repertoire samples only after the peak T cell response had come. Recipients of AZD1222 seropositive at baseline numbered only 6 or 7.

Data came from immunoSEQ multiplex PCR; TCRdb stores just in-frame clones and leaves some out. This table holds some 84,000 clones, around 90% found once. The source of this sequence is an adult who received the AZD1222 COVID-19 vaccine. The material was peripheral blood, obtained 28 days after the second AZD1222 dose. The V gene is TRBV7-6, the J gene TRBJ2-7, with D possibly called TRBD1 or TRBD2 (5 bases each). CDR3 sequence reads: CASSWGRNAYEQYF. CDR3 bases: TGTGCCAGCAGCTGGGGACGGAATGCCTACGAGCAGTACTTC.